A single sample is the source of the 20 T cell receptor beta chains below, sequenced in a study of T cell changes during pregnancy in multiple sclerosis. Profiled with immunoSEQ multiplex PCR; TCRdb holds only in-frame clones, not every one. The table has some 24,000 clones, around nine tenths seen once; the top ten hold more than 0.85%. The sequenced sample was CD4+ T cells from peripheral blood mononuclear cells, obtained in the second trimester of pregnancy. These receptors all come from a female donor in good health, enrolled as a control in a pregnancy study.

This clone came up once. The rearrangement joins TRBV6-1 to TRBJ2-5; D possibly corresponds to TRBD1 (5 bases). The CDR3 contains 13 residues. CDR1 is MNHNS, CDR2 SASEGT, per germline. Trimming pared 11 bases from V and 5 bases from J, leaving 18 bases between. The CDR3 bases are TGTGCCCTCACCCCGGTTCCAGGGGAGACCCAGTACTTC. Its protein product is CALTPVPGETQYF.

The V gene is TRBV30, the J gene TRBJ1-1; D perhaps matches TRBD1 (6 bases). CDR1 is GTSNPN and CDR2 is SVGIG in the germline V gene (reference sequence). The V gene lost 8 bases and the J gene lost 3 bases, with 10 bases spanning the gap. This CDR3 has 11 amino acids. CDR3 in DNA: TGTGCCCAAGGGGGTTACACTGAAGCTTTCTTT. Protein product: CAQGGYTEAFF.

Only one count was recorded for this clone. At the DNA level, this CDR3 is encoded by other sequences in the same sample as well. CDR3 sequence: CSAGAGYGYTF. DNA of the CDR3: TGCAGTGCTGGGGCAGGGTATGGCTACACCTTC. The chain employs TRBV20-1 and TRBJ1-2; the D gene is possibly TRBD1 (5 bases). The CDR3 has 11 amino acids. Trimming stripped 5 bases from V and 5 bases from J, with 9 bases between. The germline gives CDR1 DFQATT, CDR2 SNEGSKA (reference sequence).

The CDR3 DNA is TGTGCCAGCAGCTATCAGGGGCCGAGCAAGCAAGAGACCCAGTACTTC. It yields the protein CASSYQGPSKQETQYF. This chain connects TRBV7-2 to TRBJ2-5; perhaps TRBD1 as D (6 bases). Trimming removed 4 bases at V and 2 bases at J, with 17 bases between. Germline lookup yields CDR1 SGHTA and CDR2 FQGNSA. This CDR3 spans 16 amino acids.

The table lists this clone with a count of one. The chain recombines TRBV27 with TRBJ2-6; 7 bases map to TRBD1. Trimming took 6 bases from V and 1 from J; bases not matched to a gene: 9. The CDR3 contains 17 residues. Germline CDR1 and CDR2: MNHEY and SMNVEV (reference sequence). CDR3 coding DNA: TGTGCCAGCAGCCAACAGGGGCGAGTTTCTGGGGCCAACGTCCTGACTTTC. Encoded protein: CASSQQGRVSGANVLTF.

The J gene is TRBJ1-2, the V gene TRBV2; unclear D gene. Trimming cost V 5 bases and J 8 bases, with 12 bases left between them. CDR1 SNHLY and CDR2 FYNNEI come from the germline V gene. The CDR3 contains 12 residues. CDR3 nucleotide sequence: TGTGCCAGCAGTTGGACTGCTTGGGGCTACACCTTC. Amino acids: CASSWTAWGYTF. Variable domain in full (rest from reference TRBV2 and TRBJ1-2): EPEVTQTPSHQVTQMGQEVILRCVPISNHLYFYWYRQILGQKVEFLVSFYNNEISEKSEIFDDQFSVERPDGSNFTLKIRSTKLEDSAMYFCASSWTAWGYTFGSGTRLTVV.

J is TRBJ1-2 and V is TRBV5-5, with unresolved D. The CDR3 totals 12 residues. Trimming removed 0 bases from V and 8 bases from J, with 8 bases in between. The germline gives CDR1 SGHKS, CDR2 YYEKEE (reference sequence). DNA for the CDR3: TGTGCCAGCAGCTTGGATTGGCTCGGCTACACCTTC. This encodes CASSLDWLGYTF.

The chain links TRBV2 to TRBJ2-7; D not certain. This CDR3 has 15 residues. Deletions cut 2 bases from V and 7 bases from J, with 18 bases between. Per the germline V gene, CDR1 is SNHLY and CDR2 is FYNNEI. DNA of the CDR3: TGTGCCAGCAGTGAACCCGAGGATTCTATTGTGGAGCAGTACTTC. This gives the protein CASSEPEDSIVEQYF.

V is TRBV9 and J is TRBJ1-1, with D perhaps TRBD1 (6 bases). V shed 0 bases and J shed 1 base, with 7 bases lying between them. Germline values: CDR1 SGDLS, CDR2 YYNGEE. CDR3 length: 14 amino acids. CDR3 in DNA: TGTGCCAGCAGCGTAGTACAGGGGAACACTGAAGCTTTCTTT. It yields the protein CASSVVQGNTEAFF.

The V call is TRBV6-1, the J call TRBJ2-3; unclear D gene. The germline V gene has CDR1 MNHNS and CDR2 SASEGT. The length of the CDR3 is 14 residues. The V gene lost 3 bases and the J gene lost 5 bases, with 12 bases spanning the gap. This CDR3 reads CASSEHNLLDTQYF. For the CDR3, the DNA is TGTGCCAGCAGTGAGCACAATCTCCTAGATACGCAGTATTTT.

This chain connects TRBV28 to TRBJ2-1, with 11 bases identical to TRBD2. Germline values: CDR1 MDHEN, CDR2 SYDVKM. V lost 3 bases to trimming and J lost 7 bases; unmatched junction nucleotides: 11. The CDR3 totals 17 residues. Here the CDR3 DNA reads TGTGCCAGCAGTTTTGGCGTTAGGACTAGCGGGTGGAATGAGCAGTTCTTC. It translates to CASSFGVRTSGWNEQFF.

The V call is TRBV5-8, the J call TRBJ1-1; D uncertain. Trimming stripped 3 bases from V and 0 bases from J, with 6 bases between. The germline CDR1 and CDR2 sequences are SGHTS and YDEGEE. The CDR3 sequence is 13 residues long. The CDR3 loop is CASSSVLNTEAFF. The CDR3 coding sequence is TGTGCCAGCAGCTCGGTACTGAACACTGAAGCTTTCTTT.

The chain carries TRBV5-1 and TRBJ2-3; D is possibly TRBD1 (6 bases). This CDR3 has 16 amino acids. Germline V CDR1 and CDR2: SGHRS, YFSETQ. V was cut by 4 bases and J by 1 base, with 16 bases left in between. CDR3 region: CASSRGQFGGTDTQYF. CDR3 coding DNA: TGCGCCAGCAGCAGAGGACAGTTTGGGGGCACAGATACGCAGTATTTT.

This clone was counted once. The chain is built from TRBV9 and TRBJ1-5; D uncertain. Germline CDR1 reads SGDLS; CDR2 reads YYNGEE. V lost 0 bases and J 0 bases, leaving 7 bases between the germline ends. CDR3 size: 15 residues. CDR3 region: CASSVEPNSNQPQHF. The CDR3 nucleotides read TGTGCCAGCAGCGTAGAGCCTAATAGCAATCAGCCCCAGCATTTT.

This clone was recorded a few times. The chain combines TRBV7-3 with TRBJ2-3; 12 bases align to TRBD2. The germline gives CDR1 SGHTA, CDR2 FQGTGA. V lost 3 bases and J lost 5; bases outside the gene matches: 0. This CDR3 contains 14 residues. The CDR3 sequence: CASSLGLAGDTQYF. CDR3 sequence (DNA): TGTGCCAGCAGCTTGGGACTAGCGGGAGATACGCAGTATTTT.

On this clone: One junction end disagrees with the germline gene, perhaps due to a read error. This chain uses TRBV10-1 with TRBJ2-5; D possibly corresponds to TRBD1 (6 bases). This CDR3 has 14 residues. Germline CDR1 is WNHNN and CDR2 is SYGVQD (reference sequence). CDR3 region: CATSPQGFQETQYF. The DNA of the CDR3 is TGCGCCACCAGTCCACAGGGATTTCAAGAGACCCAGTACTTC.

The chain uses TRBV18 and TRBJ2-7; the match to TRBD1 covers 7 bases. This CDR3 is 16 amino acids long. The ends lost 0 bases at V and 2 bases at J; junction bases unmatched: 7. Per germline, CDR1 KGHSH and CDR2 LQKENI. CDR3 DNA sequence: TGTGCCAGCTCACCACCGGGGGTAGGGGGCGCCTACGAGCAGTACTTC. It is translated as CASSPPGVGGAYEQYF.

The gene calls are TRBV5-1 and TRBJ2-3; a weak D match, TRBD2 (6 bases). The CDR3 loop spans 15 amino acids. Trimming stripped 1 base from V and 2 bases from J, with 11 bases between. Germline loops: CDR1 SGHRS, CDR2 YFSETQ. DNA for the CDR3: TGCGCCAGCAGCTTGAGGGGACTGATCACAGATACGCAGTATTTT. It codes for CASSLRGLITDTQYF.

The V call is TRBV9, the J call TRBJ2-7; 7 nucleotides align to TRBD1. CDR3 length: 13 residues. The V gene's germline CDR1 is SGDLS and CDR2 YYNGEE. V was clipped by 4 bases and J by 8 bases; unmatched bases: 9. The CDR3 sequence is CASSPDRVEQQYF. As DNA, the CDR3 is TGTGCCAGCAGCCCCGACAGGGTTGAACAGCAGTACTTC.

This clone appeared a single time. The rearrangement joins TRBV7-9 to TRBJ1-1; 8 bases agree with TRBD1. Germline V lookup: CDR1 SEHNR, CDR2 FQNEAQ (reference sequence). V shed 5 bases, J shed 0 bases, and the junction held 5 bases outside the gene matches. The CDR3 extends over 15 amino acids. DNA of the CDR3: TGTGCCAGCAGCGGGGGGGGACAGGTGAACACTGAAGCTTTCTTT. Its protein is CASSGGGQVNTEAFF.